This T cell receptor beta chain was sequenced for a study of beta chain features in type 1 diabetes. Regarding the study as a whole: There were fewer insertions and more deletions at the VDJ junctions of type 1 diabetes patients. Type 1 diabetes patients showed a moderate but significant shortening of TCRB CDR3s in all four CD4+ subsets. Whatever favoring of shorter templates PCR might show would apply equally to patients and controls.

The authors reverse transcribed all of the isolated RNA, so sequencing captured expressed TCRB transcripts. The method was immunoSEQ multiplex PCR; TCRdb's version includes in-frame clones alone and lacks a portion of them. Of 300,000 or so clones listed, approximately 10% are singletons. Trimming removed 1 base at V and 4 bases at J, with 17 bases between. Germline CDR1 is SGHNT and CDR2 is YYREEE (reference sequence). This CDR3 has 16 amino acids. There are a few counts of this clone. The antigen remains unidentified. CD45RO/CCR7/CD25/CD127/CD95/CD27 staining was used to isolate CD4+ naive, central memory, regulatory and stem cell-like memory cells by sorting.

This sequence was found in a man younger than 40 with type 1 diabetes. The sequenced sample consisted of central memory CD4+ T cells from blood. The V and J genes are TRBV5-4 and TRBJ2-5; D tentatively fits TRBD1 or TRBD2 (5 bases each). This CDR3 reads CASSLSGRTGGETQYF. For the CDR3, the DNA is TGTGCCAGCAGCTTGTCCGGACGAACAGGAGGAGAGACCCAGTACTTC.